The present TCR beta chain was sequenced within a study of cytomegalovirus exposure and HLA in healthy donors. To note about this clone: Antigen specificity is unknown.

The PCR was carried out with 60 Vbeta primers and 13 Jbeta primers. TCRdb keeps only in-frame clones here, not all; method: immunoSEQ multiplex PCR. The sample totals about 130,000 clones. The V end lost 7 bases, the J end lost 6 bases, and 16 bases lay between the germline ends. The CDR3 contains 13 residues. Germline CDR1 reads SEHNR; CDR2 reads FQNEAQ (reference sequence). Findings and limits, study-wide: In a later analysis, TCR beta V- and J-gene trimming was associated with a missense DCLRE1C variant. Data from an earlier analysis indicated that most TCR beta V segments were productive either about 87% or about 30% of the time. As was reported, the HLA-A and HLA-B alleles of most subjects were accurately predicted from TCR beta sequences. Being indistinguishable, some V segments were excluded, TRBV6-2 and TRBV6-3 among them.

This TCR was recovered from a woman aged 40 to 50 in good health and CMV-seropositive. V gene TRBV7-9 combines with J gene TRBJ2-7, with a possible D match to TRBD2 (7 bases). The sample taken for sequencing was PBMCs. The CDR3 protein is CASTGGRGGEQYF. The CDR3 DNA is TGTGCCAGCACGGGCGGGAGAGGGGGCGAGCAGTACTTC.